A selection of T cell receptor beta chains follows, all from one sample in a study of blood T cell repertoires in COVID-19. This table comes from immunoSEQ multiplex PCR, and its TCRdb copy is limited to in-frame clones, with some not included. The table has over 200,000 clones, about four fifths seen once. The specimen was PBMCs or T cells enriched from blood (not recorded which). The origin of the receptors is a woman aged 50 to 60 with acute COVID-19. Both conserved end residues are part of each CDR3. The D gene is left open where the match is weak. Where a row states a size, it is once, few, many or the class of an expanded clone; other rows omit it.

J gene,V gene,D gene,clone size,CDR3 protein,CDR3 DNA
TRBJ2-5,TRBV19,TRBD2,NA,CASSPGPSGDPRGTQYF,TGTGCCAGTTCCCCCGGTCCTAGCGGGGACCCAAGAGGGACCCAGTACTTC
TRBJ1-2,TRBV9,NA,NA,CASSVSRGYGYTF,TGTGCCAGCAGCGTAAGCAGGGGATATGGCTACACCTTC
TRBJ1-5,TRBV4-3,TRBD1,once,CASSQDRAGEQPQHF,TGCGCCAGCAGCCAGGACAGGGCAGGAGAACAGCCCCAGCATTTT
TRBJ1-2,TRBV28,TRBD1,NA,CASLAGQGFVCTF,TGTGCCAGTCTGGCGGGACAGGGTTTTGTTTGCACCTTC
TRBJ1-4,TRBV6-5,NA,NA,CASSPKDSFNEKLFF,TGTGCCAGCAGTCCCAAAGACAGTTTTAATGAAAAACTGTTTTTT
TRBJ1-2,TRBV7-2,NA,NA,CASSFFGVEGYTF,TGTGCCAGCAGCTTTTTCGGGGTGGAAGGCTACACCTTC
TRBJ1-1,TRBV2,NA,NA,CASSEPISGDKDEAFF,TGTGCCAGCAGTGAGCCCATCTCAGGGGATAAGGATGAAGCTTTCTTT
TRBJ1-6,TRBV2,TRBD1,NA,CASRHDRESPLHF,TGTGCCAGCAGGCACGACAGGGAATCACCCCTCCACTTT
TRBJ1-1,TRBV7-9,NA,NA,CASSTSAGSGTEAFF,TGTGCCAGCAGCACGTCGGCCGGGTCCGGCACTGAAGCTTTCTTT
TRBJ2-7,TRBV5-1,TRBD1,many,CASSRGQGSEQYF,TGCGCCAGCAGCCGGGGACAGGGGTCCGAGCAGTACTTC
TRBJ1-2,TRBV2,NA,NA,CASRDDRLFGYTF,TGTGCCAGCAGGGATGACAGGTTATTTGGCTACACCTTC
TRBJ1-2,TRBV5-5,TRBD1,once,CASSRDRDGYTF,TGTGCCAGCAGTCGGGACAGGGATGGCTACACCTTC
TRBJ2-3,TRBV7-3,NA,NA,CASSNSTRYQYF,TGTGCCAGCAGCAACTCAACCCGGTACCAGTATTTT
TRBJ2-1,TRBV2,TRBD2,NA,CASRASGGADEQFF,TGTGCCAGCAGGGCTAGCGGGGGGGCCGATGAGCAGTTCTTC
TRBJ2-4,TRBV3-1/TRBV3-2,NA,NA,CASRQAGGMGNIQYF,TGTGCCAGCAGACAAGCCGGGGGTATGGGAAACATTCAGTACTTC
TRBJ1-2,TRBV30,NA,NA,CAWRVSLQLGYTF,TGTGCCTGGAGGGTATCCCTTCAACTTGGCTACACCTTC
TRBJ1-4,TRBV28,TRBD1,once,CASNQQGATSNEKLFF,TGTGCCAGCAATCAACAGGGGGCTACATCTAATGAAAAACTGTTTTTT
TRBJ2-3,TRBV6-2/TRBV6-3,NA,NA,CASSPGRGADTQYF,TGTGCCAGCAGCCCGGGGAGAGGAGCAGATACGCAGTATTTT
TRBJ1-5,TRBV18,NA,NA,CASSPEMGSQPQHF,TGTGCCAGCTCACCAGAAATGGGGAGTCAGCCCCAGCATTTT
TRBJ1-1,TRBV11-3,NA,NA,CASSLTLMGLENTEVDAFF,TGTGCCAGCAGCTTAACCCTAATGGGCCTCGAGAACACTGAAGTAGACGCTTTCTTT
TRBJ1-1,TRBV6-5,NA,NA,CASSQGGKGWAFF,TGTGCCAGCAGCCAAGGGGGTAAAGGCTGGGCTTTCTTT
TRBJ2-3,TRBV7-3,TRBD2,NA,CASSTTPGLSTDTQYF,TGTGCCAGCAGCACCACCCCGGGACTAAGCACAGATACGCAGTATTTT
TRBJ2-7,TRBV9,NA,NA,CASSVVLASYEQYF,TGTGCCAGCAGCGTAGTTCTAGCCTCCTACGAGCAGTACTTC
TRBJ1-3,TRBV19,NA,NA,CATSTAGSSGNTIYF,TGTGCCACCTCTACGGCGGGTAGCTCTGGAAACACCATATATTTT
TRBJ1-1,TRBV30,NA,NA,CAWSAGGTEAFF,TGTGCCTGGAGCGCGGGGGGGACTGAAGCTTTCTTT
TRBJ2-7,TRBV19,TRBD1,NA,CASSTGKSSYEQYF,TGTGCCAGTTCGACAGGGAAAAGCTCCTACGAGCAGTACTTC
TRBJ2-7,TRBV11-2,NA,NA,CASSLVGLVTNPSYEQYF,TGTGCCAGCAGCTTAGTCGGACTCGTTACCAATCCTTCCTACGAGCAGTACTTC
TRBJ2-1,TRBV5-4,TRBD2,NA,CASSRSGREGFNEQFF,TGTGCCAGCAGCCGATCGGGGCGGGAGGGCTTCAATGAGCAGTTCTTC
TRBJ2-5,TRBV7-2,NA,NA,CASTHRHQETQYF,TGTGCCAGCACACACCGCCACCAAGAGACCCAGTACTTC
TRBJ2-5,TRBV10-3,TRBD2,NA,CAIKDSGGPVGTQYF,TGTGCCATCAAGGATAGCGGGGGGCCTGTCGGGACCCAGTACTTC
TRBJ2-7,TRBV9,TRBD1,NA,CASSAGTGTGSYEQYF,TGTGCCAGCAGCGCCGGTACCGGGACAGGGAGCTACGAGCAGTACTTC
TRBJ1-1,TRBV20-1,TRBD1,NA,CSASGGQGIFTEAFF,TGCAGTGCTAGTGGGGGACAGGGTATTTTTACTGAAGCTTTCTTT